These 26 T cell receptor beta chains share one sample of origin, sequenced in a study of cytomegalovirus exposure and HLA in healthy donors. The PCR made use of 60 Vbeta and 13 Jbeta primers. Here immunoSEQ multiplex PCR was the method, and the copy in TCRdb shows in-frame clones only, minus some. This sample carries 100,000 to 150,000 clones, with over 0.8% going to the ten biggest clones. What was sequenced was PBMCs. The origin of the receptors is a man between 18 and 29 years old in good health and CMV-seronegative.

The chain uses TRBV19 and TRBJ2-1, with a possible D match to TRBD1 (6 bases). Trimming cost V 2 bases and J 2 bases, with 16 bases left between them. The CDR3 is made up of 17 amino acids. Germline values: CDR1 LNHDA, CDR2 SQIVND (reference sequence). CDR3 amino acids: CASSIRGIGFAYNEQFF. CDR3 nucleotides: TGTGCCAGTAGTATAAGGGGGATAGGGTTCGCCTACAATGAGCAGTTCTTC.

Details on this clone: This sample includes further DNA sequences coding for the same CDR3. The V call is TRBV30, the J call TRBJ1-5; TRBD1 matches at 7 bases. Germline assignment: CDR1 GTSNPN and CDR2 SVGIG (reference sequence). Trimming took 1 base from V and 6 from J; bases not matched to a gene: 3. The CDR3 loop spans 13 amino acids. The CDR3 bases are TGTGCCTGGAGTGGGACAGGAGGTCAGCCCCAGCATTTT. Residues: CAWSGTGGQPQHF.

The rearrangement uses TRBV5-5 and TRBJ1-1, with 12 bases fitting TRBD1. V trimming: 4 bases; J trimming: 8 bases; junction bases outside the gene matches: 15. The CDR3 has 17 amino acids. Germline assignment: CDR1 SGHKS and CDR2 YYEKEE (reference sequence). The DNA for the CDR3 is TGTGCCAGCAGCGACGTTGGCGGGACAGGGGGCGGAGGGGAAGCTTTCTTT. Amino acid sequence: CASSDVGGTGGGGEAFF.

The CDR3 here is CACSKGAGEKLFF. The CDR3, as DNA: TGTGCCTGTAGCAAGGGGGCCGGTGAAAAACTGTTTTTT. The chain joins TRBV30 to TRBJ1-4, with TRBD1 matching 7 bases. J lost 7 bases, V lost 6 bases, and 8 bases had no gene match. In germline, CDR1 is GTSNPN, CDR2 SVGIG (reference sequence). This CDR3 contains 13 residues.

The rearrangement joins TRBV6-1 to TRBJ2-1; 8 nucleotides agree with TRBD1. The V gene end was trimmed by 1 base and the J gene end by 11 bases; junction bases not matched to a gene: 7. Looked up from germline, CDR1 is MNHNS and CDR2 is SASEGT. The CDR3 extends over 14 amino acids. The CDR3 here is CASSEGGQAMKQFF. DNA for the CDR3: TGTGCCAGCAGTGAAGGGGGACAGGCGATGAAGCAGTTCTTC.

The V gene is TRBV15, the J gene TRBJ1-2; TRBD1 might be the D (6 bases). The germline gives CDR1 LNHNV, CDR2 YYDKDF (reference sequence). There are 15 residues in the CDR3. V lost 1 base and J 4 bases, leaving 13 bases between the germline ends. The CDR3 reads CATSRGTGSGYGYTF. CDR3 sequence (DNA): TGTGCCACCAGCAGAGGCACAGGGTCGGGCTATGGCTACACCTTC.

The rearrangement links TRBV5-1 to TRBJ2-7, with TRBD2 identical over 12 bases. This CDR3 spans 18 amino acids. In germline, CDR1 is SGHRS, CDR2 YFSETQ. V gave up 3 bases and J gave up 0 bases; unmatched junction bases: 10. In DNA, the CDR3 is TGCGCCAGCAGCTACCGGACTAGCGGGATCCCGCTCTCCTACGAGCAGTACTTC. Translated, it gives CASSYRTSGIPLSYEQYF. The full variable domain, in which reference TRBV5-1 and TRBJ2-7 provide the parts outside the CDR3, is KAGVTQTPRYLIKTRGQQVTLSCSPISGHRSVSWYQQTPGQGLQFLFEYFSETQRNKGNFPGRFSGRQFSNSRSEMNVSTLELGDSALYLCASSYRTSGIPLSYEQYFGPGTRLTVT.

The V gene is TRBV5-1, the J gene TRBJ1-1; no definite D call. V shed 3 bases and J shed 1 base, with 7 bases lying between them. The germline CDR1 and CDR2 sequences are SGHRS and YFSETQ. The CDR3 runs to 13 residues. The CDR3 DNA reads as TGCGCCAGCAGCTCATCGGGGAACACTGAAGCTTTCTTT. Its protein product is CASSSSGNTEAFF.

The chain has TRBV9 and TRBJ2-5, with 7 bases that match TRBD1. Losses at the gene ends were 0 bases for V and 1 base for J; bases not matched to a gene: 12. The CDR3 extends over 18 amino acids. Looked up from germline, CDR1 is SGDLS and CDR2 is YYNGEE. The CDR3, as DNA: TGTGCCAGCAGCGTAGCCCCTTCGGGACAGTACGGCCAAGAGACCCAGTACTTC. This gives the protein CASSVAPSGQYGQETQYF.

This chain joins TRBV30 and TRBJ1-1; D might be TRBD1 (5 bases). This CDR3 has 14 residues. The V end lost 3 bases, the J end lost 1 base, and 12 bases lay between the germline ends. CDR1 and CDR2 from the germline V gene are GTSNPN and SVGIG (reference sequence). CDR3 sequence reads: CAWSRETANTEAFF. The CDR3 DNA reads as TGTGCCTGGAGCCGCGAGACAGCGAACACTGAAGCTTTCTTT.

The genes are TRBV6-7 and TRBJ2-3; no firm D call. TRBV6-7 belongs to the ORF category, with a function that is uncertain. Trimming pared 7 bases from V and 3 bases from J, leaving 14 bases between. This CDR3 has 14 residues. The CDR3 DNA follows: TGTGCCAGCAAAGCACTCGGTTCGACAGATACGCAGTATTTT. This gives the protein CASKALGSTDTQYF.

In nucleotides, the CDR3 is TGCGCCAGCAGCCAGGGGCTTTCGGGAGAGTCCCTCCAATGGAACTACAATGAGCAGTTCTTC. This codes for CASSQGLSGESLQWNYNEQFF. The chain recombines TRBV4-1 with TRBJ2-1; D might be TRBD2 (6 bases). Germline V gene data show CDR1 as MGHRA and CDR2 as YSYEKL. The CDR3 runs 21 residues. Deletions cut 3 bases from V and 3 bases from J, with 30 bases between.

The chain is built from TRBV5-1 and TRBJ2-7; 11 bases are a match to TRBD2. The CDR3 is 15 amino acids. V shed 1 base, J shed 4 bases, and the junction held 4 bases outside the gene matches. Germline loops: CDR1 SGHRS, CDR2 YFSETQ. CDR3 amino acids: CASSLLAGGSYEQYF. The CDR3 coding sequence is TGCGCCAGCAGCTTGCTAGCGGGGGGATCTTACGAGCAGTACTTC.

The V call is TRBV28, the J call TRBJ2-7; TRBD1 agrees at 8 bases. The trim removed 5 bases at V and 5 bases at J, leaving 17 bases unmatched. This CDR3 region has 17 residues. CDR1 and CDR2 (germline): MDHEN, SYDVKM. The CDR3 region has the DNA TGTGCCAGCAGTCCCCCGTGGTCGGGACAGGTTAAAAACGAGCAGTACTTC. Protein: CASSPPWSGQVKNEQYF.

The V gene is TRBV6-5, the J gene TRBJ1-1; 8 nucleotides line up with TRBD1. V trimming: 6 bases; J trimming: 1 base; junction bases outside the gene matches: 4. CDR3 size: 14 residues. Germline V gene lookup returns CDR1 MNHEY and CDR2 SVGAGI. The CDR3 reads CASRHDRGNTEAFF. CDR3 nucleotide sequence: TGTGCCAGCAGACACGACAGGGGGAACACTGAAGCTTTCTTT.

The chain has TRBV6-5 and TRBJ1-5; 8 bases line up with TRBD1. Germline V CDR1 and CDR2: MNHEY, SVGAGI. The CDR3 sequence is 15 residues long. The V gene end was trimmed by 4 bases and the J gene end by 9 bases; junction bases not matched to a gene: 11. The CDR3 bases are TGTGCCAGCAGTTCCGGGACAGGCAGCATAGGGCCCCAGCATTTT. Protein product: CASSSGTGSIGPQHF.

The CDR3 nucleotides read TGTGCCAGCAGTTTAGTTCCGGGAAAGAACACTGAAGCTTTCTTT. Amino acid sequence: CASSLVPGKNTEAFF. The V and J genes are TRBV27 and TRBJ1-1; D unclear. The germline V gene encodes CDR1 MNHEY and CDR2 SMNVEV (reference sequence). Trimming left V 2 bases short and J 1 base short, with 11 bases between. The CDR3 is 15 amino acids.

This chain links TRBV5-1 with TRBJ1-2; possibly TRBD1 for D (6 bases). The CDR3 is made up of 16 amino acids. Germline V lookup: CDR1 SGHRS, CDR2 YFSETQ. V lost 0 bases, J lost 2 bases, and 14 bases lay in between. The CDR3 DNA reads TGCGCCAGCAGCTTGGGGTCGGGGGGCATAAACTATGGCTACACCTTC. Translated, it gives CASSLGSGGINYGYTF.

The CDR3 spells CASSEGGDANTGELFF. CDR3 bases: TGTGCCAGCAGTGAAGGAGGTGACGCGAACACCGGGGAGCTGTTTTTT. The chain combines TRBV2 with TRBJ2-2; D gene uncertain. The CDR3 consists of 16 residues. V shed 1 base and J shed 0 bases, with 9 bases lying between them. The V gene's germline CDR1 is SNHLY and CDR2 FYNNEI. Full variable domain (outside the CDR3, taken from reference TRBV2 and TRBJ2-2): EPEVTQTPSHQVTQMGQEVILRCVPISNHLYFYWYRQILGQKVEFLVSFYNNEISEKSEIFDDQFSVERPDGSNFTLKIRSTKLEDSAMYFCASSEGGDANTGELFFGEGSRLTVL.

The chain combines TRBV6-1 with TRBJ1-1, with 7 bases aligning to TRBD1. This CDR3 has 13 residues. CDR1 is MNHNS, CDR2 SASEGT, per germline. V was pared by 10 bases and J by 0 bases, with 5 bases of the junction left unmatched. The CDR3, as DNA: TGTGCCACCTCGGGACAGATGAACACTGAAGCTTTCTTT. As protein: CATSGQMNTEAFF.

This sequence joins TRBV28 and TRBJ2-6; 7 bases line up with TRBD1. This CDR3 spans 15 amino acids. Germline loops: CDR1 MDHEN, CDR2 SYDVKM. After removal of 1 base from V and 13 bases from J, the junction contained 10 bases not matched to a gene. As DNA, the CDR3 is TGTGCCAGCAGTTTATTCTCGACAGGGAGAGATGTCCTGACTTTC. This encodes CASSLFSTGRDVLTF.

V is TRBV30 and J is TRBJ1-5; no reliable D call. The CDR3 runs 15 residues. Trimming removed 1 base from V and 2 bases from J, with 12 bases in between. Germline V gene data show CDR1 as GTSNPN and CDR2 as SVGIG (reference sequence). In nucleotides, the CDR3 is TGTGCCTGGAGTGCTTTTGGGCAGGGCAATCAGCCCCAGCATTTT. It codes for CAWSAFGQGNQPQHF.

V and J are TRBV5-4 and TRBJ2-2, with 13 bases fitting TRBD2. The junction had 2 bases not matched to a gene; V was cut back by 0 bases and J by 9 bases. CDR3 length: 15 residues. Germline loops: CDR1 SGHNT, CDR2 YYREEE (reference sequence). CDR3 sequence reads: CASSLAGTSGRELFF. The CDR3 DNA is TGTGCCAGCAGCTTGGCCGGGACTAGCGGGAGGGAGCTGTTTTTT.

The chain has TRBV9 and TRBJ2-7, with D uncertain. The CDR3 loop spans 14 amino acids. V was clipped by 1 base and J by 2 bases, with 10 bases between them. Germline V CDR1 and CDR2: SGDLS, YYNGEE. The CDR3 is CASSVTGWAYEQYF. DNA for the CDR3: TGTGCCAGCAGCGTAACCGGGTGGGCCTACGAGCAGTACTTC. Together with reference TRBV9 and TRBJ2-7, the CDR3 gives the full variable domain: DSGVTQTPKHLITATGQRVTLRCSPRSGDLSVYWYQQSLDQGLQFLIQYYNGEERAKGNILERFSAQQFPDLHSELNLSSLELGDSALYFCASSVTGWAYEQYFGPGTRLTVT.

The chain is built from TRBV29-1 and TRBJ2-5, with D possibly matching TRBD2 (5 bases). The V end lost 4 bases, the J end lost 5 bases, and 23 bases lay between the germline ends. This CDR3 region has 16 residues. The germline V gene encodes CDR1 SQVTM and CDR2 ANQGSEA. CDR3 nucleotide sequence: TGCAGCGTTGTTTGGACCCTGGACGAGGGTTGGGAGACCCAGTACTTC. Translating it yields CSVVWTLDEGWETQYF.

In DNA, the CDR3 is TGCGCCAGCAGCTTGGTGGCGGGAGGGGCAGATACGCAGTATTTT. It yields the protein CASSLVAGGADTQYF. The rearrangement links TRBV5-1 to TRBJ2-3, with 9 bases lining up with TRBD2. The V gene end was trimmed by 0 bases and the J gene end by 4 bases; junction bases not matched to a gene: 3. Germline CDR1 reads SGHRS; CDR2 reads YFSETQ. CDR3 length: 15 amino acids. Based on the CDR3 plus reference TRBV5-1 and TRBJ2-3, the full variable domain is KAGVTQTPRYLIKTRGQQVTLSCSPISGHRSVSWYQQTPGQGLQFLFEYFSETQRNKGNFPGRFSGRQFSNSRSEMNVSTLELGDSALYLCASSLVAGGADTQYFGPGTRLTVL.